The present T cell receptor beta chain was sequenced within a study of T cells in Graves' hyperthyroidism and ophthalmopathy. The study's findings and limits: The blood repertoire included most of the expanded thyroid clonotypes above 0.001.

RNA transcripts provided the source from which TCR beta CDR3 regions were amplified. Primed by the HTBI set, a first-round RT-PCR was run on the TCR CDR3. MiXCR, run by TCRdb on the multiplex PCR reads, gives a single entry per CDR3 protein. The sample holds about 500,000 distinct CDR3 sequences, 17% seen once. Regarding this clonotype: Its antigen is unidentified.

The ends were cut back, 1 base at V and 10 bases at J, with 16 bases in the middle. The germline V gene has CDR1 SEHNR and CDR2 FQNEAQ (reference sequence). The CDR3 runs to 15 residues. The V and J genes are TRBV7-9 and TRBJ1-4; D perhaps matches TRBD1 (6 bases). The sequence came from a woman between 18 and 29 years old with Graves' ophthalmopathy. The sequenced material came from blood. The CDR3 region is CASSLVQGTMGKLFF. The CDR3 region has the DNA TGTGCCAGCAGCTTAGTGCAGGGGACGATGGGAAAACTGTTTTTT.